This record looks at one TCR beta chain sequence and its context. Source study methods: Reference gene primer amplification gave estimated nucleated cell counts. Sequenced by immunoSEQ multiplex PCR; TCRdb stores in-frame clones only, minus some. The V and J calls and clone size come from that table; D and trimming were worked out from the DNA. The sample records about 76,000 clones, 80% to 90% being singletons. The data derive from a study of blood T cell repertoires in COVID-19. The overall study: Italy, Spain and the United States were the sources of the convalescent and acute COVID-19 samples. In each case, the material was cDNA or gDNA derived from T cells, B-cell-depleted T cells, or PBMCs.

Trimming took off 7 bases at V and 8 bases at J, with 11 bases between the two ends. CDR3 size: 12 residues. Germline-derived CDR1 and CDR2 are MDHEN and SYDVKM. This clonotype originated in a human donor in a cohort sampled during active COVID-19. The rearrangement joins TRBV28 to TRBJ1-4; D not resolved. The sample consisted of peripheral blood. CDR3 in amino acids: CASNSIQEKLFF. DNA of the CDR3: TGTGCCAGCAACTCAATCCAAGAAAAACTGTTTTTT.